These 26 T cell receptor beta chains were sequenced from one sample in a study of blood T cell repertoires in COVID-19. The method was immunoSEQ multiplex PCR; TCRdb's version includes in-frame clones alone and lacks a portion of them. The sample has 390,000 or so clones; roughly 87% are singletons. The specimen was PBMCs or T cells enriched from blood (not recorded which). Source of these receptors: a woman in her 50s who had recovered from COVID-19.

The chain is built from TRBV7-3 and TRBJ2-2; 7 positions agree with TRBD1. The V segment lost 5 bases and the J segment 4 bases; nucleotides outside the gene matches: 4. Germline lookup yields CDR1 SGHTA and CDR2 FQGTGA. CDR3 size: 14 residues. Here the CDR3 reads CASSAYRGTGELFF. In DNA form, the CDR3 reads TGTGCCAGCAGCGCCTACAGGGGCACCGGGGAGCTGTTTTTT.

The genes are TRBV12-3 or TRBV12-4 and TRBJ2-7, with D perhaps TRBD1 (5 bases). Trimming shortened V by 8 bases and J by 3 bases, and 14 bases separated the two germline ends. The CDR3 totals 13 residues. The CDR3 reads CASGATNGYEQYF. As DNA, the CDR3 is TGTGCCAGCGGGGCGACGAATGGCTACGAGCAGTACTTC.

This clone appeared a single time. The CDR3 region is CASSNRELSGNTIYF. The CDR3, as DNA: TGTGCCAGTAGTAACCGAGAGCTCTCTGGAAACACCATATATTTT. The genes are TRBV19 and TRBJ1-3; no clear D gene. The CDR3 length is 15 residues. Trimming took 4 bases from V and 0 from J, leaving 10 bases between them. Germline CDR1 LNHDA, CDR2 SQIVND (reference sequence).

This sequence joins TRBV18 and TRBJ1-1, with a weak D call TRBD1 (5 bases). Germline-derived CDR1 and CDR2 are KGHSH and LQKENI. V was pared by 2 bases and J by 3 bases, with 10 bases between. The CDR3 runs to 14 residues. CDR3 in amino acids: CASSPGATDTEAFF. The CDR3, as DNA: TGTGCCAGCTCACCAGGGGCGACGGACACTGAAGCTTTCTTT.

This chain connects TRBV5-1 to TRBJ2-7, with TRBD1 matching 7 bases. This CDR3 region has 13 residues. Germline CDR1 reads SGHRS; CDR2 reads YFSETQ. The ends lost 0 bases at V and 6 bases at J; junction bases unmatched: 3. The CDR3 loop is CASSLAPGGEQYF. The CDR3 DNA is TGCGCCAGCAGCTTGGCCCCAGGGGGCGAGCAGTACTTC.

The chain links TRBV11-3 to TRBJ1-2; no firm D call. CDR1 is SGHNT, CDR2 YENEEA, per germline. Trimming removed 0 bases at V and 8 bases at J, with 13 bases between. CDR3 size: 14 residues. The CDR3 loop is CASSLEPSGEGYTF. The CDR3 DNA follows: TGTGCCAGCAGCTTAGAGCCATCCGGGGAGGGCTACACCTTC.

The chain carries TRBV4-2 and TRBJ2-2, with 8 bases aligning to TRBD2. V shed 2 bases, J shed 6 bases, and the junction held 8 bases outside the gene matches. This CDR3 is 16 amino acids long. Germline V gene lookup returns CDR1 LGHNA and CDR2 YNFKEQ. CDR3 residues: CASSQPTGREAGELFF. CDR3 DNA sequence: TGTGCCAGCAGCCAACCTACGGGGCGGGAGGCCGGGGAGCTGTTTTTT.

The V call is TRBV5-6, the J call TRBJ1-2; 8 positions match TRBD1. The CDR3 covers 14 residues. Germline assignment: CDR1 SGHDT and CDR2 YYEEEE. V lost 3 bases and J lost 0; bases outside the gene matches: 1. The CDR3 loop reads CASSSDRANYGYTF. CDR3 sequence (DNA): TGTGCCAGCAGCTCGGACAGGGCTAACTATGGCTACACCTTC. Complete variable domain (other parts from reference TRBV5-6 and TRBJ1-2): DAGVTQSPTHLIKTRGQQVTLRCSPKSGHDTVSWYQQALGQGPQFIFQYYEEEERQRGNFPDRFSGHQFPNYSSELNVNALLLGDSALYLCASSSDRANYGYTFGSGTRLTVV.

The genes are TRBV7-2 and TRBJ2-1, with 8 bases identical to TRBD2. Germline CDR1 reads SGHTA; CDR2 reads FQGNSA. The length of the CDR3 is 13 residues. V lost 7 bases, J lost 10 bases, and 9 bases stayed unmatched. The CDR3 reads CASNFGLAGEQFF. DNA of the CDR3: TGTGCCAGCAACTTCGGACTAGCTGGGGAGCAGTTCTTC.

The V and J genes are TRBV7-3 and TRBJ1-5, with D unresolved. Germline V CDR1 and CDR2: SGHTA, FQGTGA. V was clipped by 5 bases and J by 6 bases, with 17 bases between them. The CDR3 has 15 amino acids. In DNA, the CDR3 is TGTGCCAGCAGCCCCTATGGACTCGAAGGTCAGCCCCAGCATTTT. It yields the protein CASSPYGLEGQPQHF.

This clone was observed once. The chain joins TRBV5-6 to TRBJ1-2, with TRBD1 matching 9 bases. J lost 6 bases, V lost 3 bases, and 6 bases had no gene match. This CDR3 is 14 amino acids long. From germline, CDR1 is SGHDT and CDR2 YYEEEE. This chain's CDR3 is CASSSTQGAHGYTF. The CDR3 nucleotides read TGTGCCAGCAGCTCCACACAGGGGGCGCATGGCTACACCTTC.

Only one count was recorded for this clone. DNA of the CDR3: TGCAGCGTTGATAGGGGGCTAAACGAGCAGTACTTC. Residues: CSVDRGLNEQYF. This chain connects TRBV29-1 to TRBJ2-7; 7 bases align to TRBD1. CDR1 and CDR2 (germline): SQVTM, ANQGSEA. The ends lost 3 bases at V and 5 bases at J; junction bases unmatched: 4. CDR3 length: 12 amino acids.

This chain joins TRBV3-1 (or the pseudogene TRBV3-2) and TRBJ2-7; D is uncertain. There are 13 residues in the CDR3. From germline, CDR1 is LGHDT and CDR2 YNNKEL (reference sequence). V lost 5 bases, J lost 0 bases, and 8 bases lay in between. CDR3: CASSAYGSYEQYF. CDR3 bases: TGTGCCAGCAGCGCCTACGGCTCCTACGAGCAGTACTTC.

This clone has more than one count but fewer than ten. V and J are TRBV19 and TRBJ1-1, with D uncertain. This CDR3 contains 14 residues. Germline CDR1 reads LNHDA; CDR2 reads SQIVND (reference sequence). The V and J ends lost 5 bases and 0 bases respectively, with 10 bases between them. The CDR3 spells CASSLVGMNTEAFF. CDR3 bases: TGTGCCAGTAGTCTAGTGGGCATGAACACTGAAGCTTTCTTT. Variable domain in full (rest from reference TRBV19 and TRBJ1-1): DGGITQSPKYLFRKEGQNVTLSCEQNLNHDAMYWYRQDPGQGLRLIYYSQIVNDFQKGDIAEGYSVSREKKESFPLTVTSAQKNPTAFYLCASSLVGMNTEAFFGQGTRLTVV.

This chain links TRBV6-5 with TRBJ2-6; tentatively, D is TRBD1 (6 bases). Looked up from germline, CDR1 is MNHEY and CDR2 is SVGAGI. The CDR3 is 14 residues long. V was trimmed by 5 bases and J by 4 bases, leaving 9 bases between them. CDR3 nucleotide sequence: TGTGCCAGCAGTCCAGGGGCCGGGGCCAACGTCCTGACTTTC. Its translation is CASSPGAGANVLTF.

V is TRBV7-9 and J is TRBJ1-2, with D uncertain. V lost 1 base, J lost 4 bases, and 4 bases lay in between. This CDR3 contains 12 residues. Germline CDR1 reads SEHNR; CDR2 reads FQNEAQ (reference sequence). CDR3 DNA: TGTGCCAGCAGCTTAGTATCCTATGGCTACACCTTC. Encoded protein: CASSLVSYGYTF.

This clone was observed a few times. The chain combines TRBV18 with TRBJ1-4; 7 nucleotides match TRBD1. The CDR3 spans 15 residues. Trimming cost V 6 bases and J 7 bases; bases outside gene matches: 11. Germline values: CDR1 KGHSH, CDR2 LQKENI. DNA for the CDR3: TGTGCCAGCTCGCGGGGAGGAGGGGGCCTTGAAAAACTGTTTTTT. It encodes CASSRGGGGLEKLFF.

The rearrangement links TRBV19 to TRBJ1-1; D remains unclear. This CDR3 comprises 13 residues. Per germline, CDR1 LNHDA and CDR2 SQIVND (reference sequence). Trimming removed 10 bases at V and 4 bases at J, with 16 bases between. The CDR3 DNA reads TGTGCCACTACTCCCCCAGGAGGCACTGAAGCTTTCTTT. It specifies CATTPPGGTEAFF. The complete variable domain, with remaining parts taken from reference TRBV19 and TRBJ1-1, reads DGGITQSPKYLFRKEGQNVTLSCEQNLNHDAMYWYRQDPGQGLRLIYYSQIVNDFQKGDIAEGYSVSREKKESFPLTVTSAQKNPTAFYLCATTPPGGTEAFFGQGTRLTVV.

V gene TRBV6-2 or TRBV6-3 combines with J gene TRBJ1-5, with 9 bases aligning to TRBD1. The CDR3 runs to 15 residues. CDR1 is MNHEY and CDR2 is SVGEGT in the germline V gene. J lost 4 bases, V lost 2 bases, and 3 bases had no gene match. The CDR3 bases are TGTGCCAGCAGTTACCCGGGGACAGGGAATCAGCCCCAGCATTTT. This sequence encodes CASSYPGTGNQPQHF.

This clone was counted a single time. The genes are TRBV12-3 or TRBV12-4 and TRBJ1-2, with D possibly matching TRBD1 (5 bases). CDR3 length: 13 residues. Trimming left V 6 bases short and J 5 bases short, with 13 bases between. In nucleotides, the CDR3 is TGTGCCAGCAGCCGCGACAGACGTTATGGCTACACCTTC. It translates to CASSRDRRYGYTF.

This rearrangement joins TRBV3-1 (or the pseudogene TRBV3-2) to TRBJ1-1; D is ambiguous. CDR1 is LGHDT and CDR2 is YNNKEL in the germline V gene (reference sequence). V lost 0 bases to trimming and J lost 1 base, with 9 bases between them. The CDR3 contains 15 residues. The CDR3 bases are TGTGCCAGCAGCCAAGAGTATGTTAGGAACACTGAAGCTTTCTTT. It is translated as CASSQEYVRNTEAFF.

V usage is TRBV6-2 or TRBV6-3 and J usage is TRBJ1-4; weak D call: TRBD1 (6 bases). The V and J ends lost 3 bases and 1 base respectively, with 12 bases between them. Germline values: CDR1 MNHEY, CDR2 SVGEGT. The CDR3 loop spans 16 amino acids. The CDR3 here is CASSYSWGRTNEKLFF. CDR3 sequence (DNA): TGTGCCAGCAGTTATTCTTGGGGGCGAACTAATGAAAAACTGTTTTTT.

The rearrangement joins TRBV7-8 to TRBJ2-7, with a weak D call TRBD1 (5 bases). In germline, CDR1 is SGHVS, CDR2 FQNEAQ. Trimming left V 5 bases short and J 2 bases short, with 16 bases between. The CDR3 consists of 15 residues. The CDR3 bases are TGTGCCAGCAGCCCCGTCGTGGCAGGGCCCTACGAGCAGTACTTC. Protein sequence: CASSPVVAGPYEQYF.

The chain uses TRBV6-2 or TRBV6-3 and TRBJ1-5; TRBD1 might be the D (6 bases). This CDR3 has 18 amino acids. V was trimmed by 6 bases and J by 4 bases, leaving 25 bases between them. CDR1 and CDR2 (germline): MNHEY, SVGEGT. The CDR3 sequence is CASSSPRPSGTPNQPQHF. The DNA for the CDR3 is TGTGCCAGCAGCTCCCCAAGGCCCTCCGGGACACCAAATCAGCCCCAGCATTTT.

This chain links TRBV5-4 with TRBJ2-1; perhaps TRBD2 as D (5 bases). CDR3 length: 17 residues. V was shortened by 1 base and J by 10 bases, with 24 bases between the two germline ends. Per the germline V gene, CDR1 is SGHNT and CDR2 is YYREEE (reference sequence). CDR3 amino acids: CASSLSSGGHGLGEQFF. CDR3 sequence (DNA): TGTGCCAGCAGCTTGTCATCAGGAGGTCACGGTCTTGGCGAGCAGTTCTTC.

DNA for the CDR3: TGTGCCAGCAGCCAACTGCACGCAGGGGATCAGCCCCAGCATTTT. Translated: CASSQLHAGDQPQHF. The chain links TRBV4-2 to TRBJ1-5; tentatively, D is TRBD1 (6 bases). Per germline, CDR1 LGHNA and CDR2 YNFKEQ. The CDR3 covers 15 residues. The V gene lost 2 bases and the J gene lost 5 bases, with 13 bases spanning the gap.